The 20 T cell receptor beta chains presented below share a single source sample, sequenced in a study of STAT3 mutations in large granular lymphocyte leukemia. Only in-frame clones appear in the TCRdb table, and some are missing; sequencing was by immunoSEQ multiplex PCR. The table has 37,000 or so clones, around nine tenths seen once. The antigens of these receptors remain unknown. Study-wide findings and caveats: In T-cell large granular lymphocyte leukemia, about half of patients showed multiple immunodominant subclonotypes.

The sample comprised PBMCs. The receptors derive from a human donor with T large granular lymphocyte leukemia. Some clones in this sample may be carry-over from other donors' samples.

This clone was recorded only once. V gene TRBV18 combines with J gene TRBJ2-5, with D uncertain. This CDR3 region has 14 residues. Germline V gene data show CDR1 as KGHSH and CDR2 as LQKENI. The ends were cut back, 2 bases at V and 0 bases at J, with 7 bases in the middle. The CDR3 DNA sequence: TGTGCCAGCTCACCATCAGCGTACCAAGAGACCCAGTACTTC. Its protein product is CASSPSAYQETQYF. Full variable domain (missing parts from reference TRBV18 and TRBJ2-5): NAGVMQNPRHLVRRRGQEARLRCSPMKGHSHVYWYRQLPEEGLKFMVYLQKENIIDESGMPKERFSAEFPKEGPSILRIQQVVRGDSAAYFCASSPSAYQETQYFGPGTRLLVL.

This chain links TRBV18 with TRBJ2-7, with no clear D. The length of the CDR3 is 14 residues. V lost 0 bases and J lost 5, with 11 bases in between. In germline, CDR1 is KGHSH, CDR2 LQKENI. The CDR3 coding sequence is TGTGCCAGCTCACCACCGACGGGTGTCCACGAGCAGTACTTC. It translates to CASSPPTGVHEQYF.

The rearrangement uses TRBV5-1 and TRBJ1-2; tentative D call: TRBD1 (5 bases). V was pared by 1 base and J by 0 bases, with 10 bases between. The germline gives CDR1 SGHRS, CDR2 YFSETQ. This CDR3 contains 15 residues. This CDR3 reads CASSLSGATNYGYTF. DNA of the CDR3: TGCGCCAGCAGCTTGAGCGGGGCTACTAACTATGGCTACACCTTC.

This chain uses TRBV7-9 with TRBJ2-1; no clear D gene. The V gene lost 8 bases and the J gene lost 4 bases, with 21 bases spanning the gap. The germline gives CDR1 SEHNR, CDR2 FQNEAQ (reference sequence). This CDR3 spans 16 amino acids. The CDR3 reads CASRLGMGSLYNEQFF. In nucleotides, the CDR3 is TGTGCCAGCCGTCTAGGGATGGGTTCCCTTTACAATGAGCAGTTCTTC.

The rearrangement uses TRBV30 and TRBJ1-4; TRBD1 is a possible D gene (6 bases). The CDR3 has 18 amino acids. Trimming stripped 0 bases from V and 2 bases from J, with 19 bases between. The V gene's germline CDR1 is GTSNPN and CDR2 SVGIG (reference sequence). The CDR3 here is CAWSVRQGIGATNEKLFF. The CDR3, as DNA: TGTGCCTGGAGTGTGCGGCAGGGGATTGGAGCCACTAATGAAAAACTGTTTTTT.

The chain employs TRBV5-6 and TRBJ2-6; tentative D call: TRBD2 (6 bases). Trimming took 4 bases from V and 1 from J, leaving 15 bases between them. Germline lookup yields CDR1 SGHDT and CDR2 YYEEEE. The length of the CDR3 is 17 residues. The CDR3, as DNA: TGTGCCAGCAGCGCGGGACTCTTTATATCTGGGGCCAACGTCCTGACTTTC. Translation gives CASSAGLFISGANVLTF.

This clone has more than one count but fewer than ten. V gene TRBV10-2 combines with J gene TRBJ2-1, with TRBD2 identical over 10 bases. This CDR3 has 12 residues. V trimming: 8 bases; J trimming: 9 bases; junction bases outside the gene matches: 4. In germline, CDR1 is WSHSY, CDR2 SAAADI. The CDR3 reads CASEGLAPEQFF. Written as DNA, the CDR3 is TGCGCCAGCGAGGGACTAGCGCCTGAGCAGTTCTTC.

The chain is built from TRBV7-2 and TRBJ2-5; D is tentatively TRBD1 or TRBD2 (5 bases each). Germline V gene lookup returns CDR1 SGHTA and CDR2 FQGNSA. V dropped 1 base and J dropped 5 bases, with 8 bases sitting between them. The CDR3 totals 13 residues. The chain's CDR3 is CASSLVEGETQYF. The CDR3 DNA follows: TGTGCCAGCAGCTTAGTTGAGGGGGAGACCCAGTACTTC.

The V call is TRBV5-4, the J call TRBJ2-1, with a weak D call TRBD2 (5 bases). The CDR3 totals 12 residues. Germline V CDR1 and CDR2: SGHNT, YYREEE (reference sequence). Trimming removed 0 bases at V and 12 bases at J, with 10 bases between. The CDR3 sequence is CASSLVEEVQFF. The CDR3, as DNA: TGTGCCAGCAGCTTGGTCGAGGAGGTGCAGTTCTTC.

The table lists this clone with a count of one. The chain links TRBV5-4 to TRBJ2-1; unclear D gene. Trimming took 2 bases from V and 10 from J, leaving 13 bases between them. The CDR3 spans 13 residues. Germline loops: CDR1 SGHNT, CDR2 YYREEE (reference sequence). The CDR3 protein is CASSFPQLQEQFF. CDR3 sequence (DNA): TGTGCCAGCAGCTTTCCCCAACTACAGGAGCAGTTCTTC.

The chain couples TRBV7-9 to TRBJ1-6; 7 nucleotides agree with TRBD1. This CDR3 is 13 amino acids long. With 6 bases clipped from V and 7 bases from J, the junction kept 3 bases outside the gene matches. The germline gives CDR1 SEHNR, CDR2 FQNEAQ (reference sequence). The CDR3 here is CASSSQGNSPLHF. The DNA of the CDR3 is TGTGCCAGCAGTTCACAGGGGAATTCACCCCTCCACTTT.

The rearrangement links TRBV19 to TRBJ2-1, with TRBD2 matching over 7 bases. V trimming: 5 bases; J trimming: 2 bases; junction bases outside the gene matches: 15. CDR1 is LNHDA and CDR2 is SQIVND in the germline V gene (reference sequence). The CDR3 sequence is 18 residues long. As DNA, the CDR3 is TGTGCCAGTAGTCCACGAGGGTTTGCGGGGGATACCTACAATGAGCAGTTCTTC. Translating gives CASSPRGFAGDTYNEQFF.

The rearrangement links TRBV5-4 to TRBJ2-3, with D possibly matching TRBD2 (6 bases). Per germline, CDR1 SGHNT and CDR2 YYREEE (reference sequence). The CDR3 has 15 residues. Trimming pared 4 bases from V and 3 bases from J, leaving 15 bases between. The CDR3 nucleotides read TGTGCCAGCAGCCCAGCGCGGGCGGGAACAGATACGCAGTATTTT. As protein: CASSPARAGTDTQYF. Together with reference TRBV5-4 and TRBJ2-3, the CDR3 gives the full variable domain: ETGVTQSPTHLIKTRGQQVTLRCSSQSGHNTVSWYQQALGQGPQFIFQYYREEENGRGNFPPRFSGLQFPNYSSELNVNALELDDSALYLCASSPARAGTDTQYFGPGTRLTVL.

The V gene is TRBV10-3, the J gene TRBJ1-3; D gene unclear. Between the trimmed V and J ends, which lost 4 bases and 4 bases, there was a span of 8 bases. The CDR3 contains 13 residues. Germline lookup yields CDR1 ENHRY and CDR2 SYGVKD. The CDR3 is CAISGEPGNTIYF. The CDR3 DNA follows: TGTGCCATCAGTGGGGAGCCCGGAAACACCATATATTTT.

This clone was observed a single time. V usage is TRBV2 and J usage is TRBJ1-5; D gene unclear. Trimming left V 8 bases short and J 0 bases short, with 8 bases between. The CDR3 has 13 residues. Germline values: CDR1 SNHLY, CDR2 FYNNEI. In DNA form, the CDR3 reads TGTGCCAGCGCGCAGTATAGCAATCAGCCCCAGCATTTT. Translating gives CASAQYSNQPQHF.

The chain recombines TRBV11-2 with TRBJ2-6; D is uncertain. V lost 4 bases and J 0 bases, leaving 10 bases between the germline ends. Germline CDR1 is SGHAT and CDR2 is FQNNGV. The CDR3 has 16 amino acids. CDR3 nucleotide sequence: TGTGCCAGCAGCTCCCCGACCTCCTCTGGGGCCAACGTCCTGACTTTC. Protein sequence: CASSSPTSSGANVLTF.

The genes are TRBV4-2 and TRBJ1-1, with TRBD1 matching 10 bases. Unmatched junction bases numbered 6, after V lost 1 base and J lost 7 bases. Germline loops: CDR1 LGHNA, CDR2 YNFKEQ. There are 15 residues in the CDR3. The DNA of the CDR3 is TGTGCCAGCAGCCAAGCCGGGACAGGGGTCTTTGAAGCTTTCTTT. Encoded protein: CASSQAGTGVFEAFF.

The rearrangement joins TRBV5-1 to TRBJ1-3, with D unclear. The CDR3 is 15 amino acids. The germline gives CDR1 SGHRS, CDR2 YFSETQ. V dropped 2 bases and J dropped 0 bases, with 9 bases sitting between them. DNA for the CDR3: TGCGCCAGCAGCTTCGGTACCCGCTCTGGAAACACCATATATTTT. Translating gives CASSFGTRSGNTIYF.

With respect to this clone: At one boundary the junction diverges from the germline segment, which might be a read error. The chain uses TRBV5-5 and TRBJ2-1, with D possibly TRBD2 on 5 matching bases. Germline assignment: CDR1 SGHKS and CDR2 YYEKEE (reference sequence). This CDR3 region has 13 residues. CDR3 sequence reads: CASILYEGNEQFF. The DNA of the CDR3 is TGTGCCAGCATCTTGTATGAGGGCAATGAGCAGTTCTTC.

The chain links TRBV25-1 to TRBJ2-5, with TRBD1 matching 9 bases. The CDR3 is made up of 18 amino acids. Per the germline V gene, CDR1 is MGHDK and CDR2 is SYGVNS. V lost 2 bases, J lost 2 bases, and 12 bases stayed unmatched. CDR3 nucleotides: TGTGCCAGCAGTGAAGGGAGGGCTGGGACAGGGAGGCAAGAGACCCAGTACTTC. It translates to CASSEGRAGTGRQETQYF.